This T cell receptor (beta chain) derives from a study of CD8+ T cells in alopecia areata. Study-wide results and limits: Clonality exceeded that of normal scalp in lesional scalp, most notably in alopecia totalis/universalis. Scalp sample sequencing also detects resident alphabeta T cells of normal skin. Among patients, TCR sharing was less clear than in mice, a difference possibly due in part to HLA diversity in the patient population.

T lymphocytes (CD4+ and CD8+) were sorted from PBMCs. Remarks on this clone: The antigen is not known.

Per germline, CDR1 MNHNS and CDR2 SASEGT. The germline V and J ends were trimmed by 5 bases and 8 bases, with 10 bases remaining between them. The length of the CDR3 is 12 residues. Once RNA had been extracted, it was reverse transcribed into cDNA to act as the sequencing template. Clones were sequenced by immunoSEQ multiplex PCR, and TCRdb holds only the in-frame ones, with some missing. The table shows about 200,000 clones, with more than 50% occurring only once. The receptor was isolated from a human donor in good health. Sequencing used CD8+ T cells sorted from blood. This chain links TRBV6-1 with TRBJ2-1, with D possibly TRBD1 on 6 matching bases. CDR3 loop: CASSYRGYEQFF. The DNA of the CDR3 is TGTGCCAGCAGTTATAGGGGGTATGAGCAGTTCTTC.